This T cell receptor beta chain was captured by sequencing in a study of blood T cells in healthy people across ages. Notes on the study in general: Naive T cell percentage showed a strong correlation with the diversity of TCR beta.

Germline CDR1 is SGHDN and CDR2 is FVKESK. V lost 0 bases and J 5 bases, leaving 6 bases between the germline ends. CDR3 length equals 13 residues. For the second PCR, which ran for roughly 7 to 11 cycles, a sample-barcoded 5' primer and a J-beta primer mix were used. A template-switch adaptor with 12 random nucleotides tagged each cDNA molecule. One entry per CDR3 protein, called by TCRdb with MiXCR from the 5' RACE reads. The sample yields approximately 850,000 distinct CDR3 sequences, roughly 44% seen once. This clonotype was recorded a few times. Its antigen is as yet unknown. The chain links TRBV14 to TRBJ2-3; D is unresolved. The sequencing input was blood. This clonotype originated in a man aged 55 to 70 in good health. As DNA, the CDR3 is TGTGCCAGCAGCCAAGATCACCTAGATACGCAGTATTTT. Translating gives CASSQDHLDTQYF.